Listed below are T cell receptor beta chains from one sample, sequenced in a study of cytomegalovirus exposure and HLA in healthy donors. Profiled with immunoSEQ multiplex PCR; TCRdb holds only in-frame clones, not every one. Among about 130,000 clones listed, 70% to 85% were seen once. Source material: PBMCs. These receptors came from a man between 40 and 49 years old in good health and CMV-seropositive. Both conserved end residues are part of each CDR3. The D gene is left open where the match is weak. Only some rows state a clone size, as once, few, many or a class for expanded clones.

d_call,clone_size,j_call,v_call,cdr3_aa,cdr3_nt
TRBD2,-,TRBJ2-7,TRBV7-6,CASSLELAAYEQYF,TGTGCCAGCAGCTTAGAACTAGCGGCCTACGAGCAGTACTTC
TRBD2,-,TRBJ2-1,TRBV5-1,CASSLRAGGWNEQFF,TGCGCCAGCAGCTTGCGGGCGGGAGGGTGGAATGAGCAGTTCTTC
TRBD1,-,TRBJ2-7,TRBV9,CASSTQGGLGYEQYF,TGTGCCAGCAGCACACAGGGGGGCTTGGGCTACGAGCAGTACTTC
TRBD2,-,TRBJ2-3,TRBV7-6,CASSPGLAGGPDTDTQYF,TGTGCCAGCAGCCCTGGACTAGCGGGAGGGCCTGACACAGATACGCAGTATTTT
-,-,TRBJ2-6,TRBV19,CASSAAGHSGANVLTF,TGTGCCAGTAGTGCTGCAGGGCACTCTGGGGCCAACGTCCTGACTTTC
-,-,TRBJ1-1,TRBV29-1,CSVEVGSVNTEAFF,TGCAGCGTTGAGGTAGGGAGTGTGAACACTGAAGCTTTCTTT
-,-,TRBJ1-4,TRBV7-9,CASSLVSGADEKLFF,TGTGCCAGCAGCTTAGTTTCTGGGGCCGATGAAAAACTGTTTTTT
TRBD2,once,TRBJ2-7,TRBV5-4,CASRYGLAGSSYEQYF,TGTGCCAGCAGATATGGACTAGCGGGGAGCTCCTACGAGCAGTACTTC
TRBD2,-,TRBJ2-1,TRBV5-4,CASSSAGRVGNEQFF,TGTGCCAGCAGCTCGGCCGGGAGGGTTGGCAATGAGCAGTTCTTC
-,-,TRBJ1-5,TRBV28,CASSLEGKGNQPQHF,TGTGCCAGCAGTTTGGAGGGGAAGGGGAATCAGCCCCAGCATTTT
TRBD2,-,TRBJ2-7,TRBV5-1,CASSSPLWTSGSPEQYF,TGCGCCAGCAGCTCCCCCCTCTGGACTAGCGGGAGTCCCGAGCAGTACTTC
TRBD1,-,TRBJ1-5,TRBV4-2,CASSQGTGTNQPQHF,TGTGCCAGCAGCCAGGGGACAGGGACCAATCAGCCCCAGCATTTT
-,once,TRBJ1-1,TRBV27,CASTPHTSTEAFF,TGTGCCAGCACCCCGCACACTAGCACTGAAGCTTTCTTT
-,-,TRBJ1-1,TRBV30,CAWSPHGSTEAFF,TGTGCCTGGAGTCCCCACGGGAGCACTGAAGCTTTCTTT
TRBD2,-,TRBJ2-1,TRBV2,CASSESLGAGRNNEQFF,TGTGCCAGCAGTGAATCCCTCGGAGCGGGGAGGAACAATGAGCAGTTCTTC
-,once,TRBJ2-1,TRBV29-1,CSVEDSFGSSYNEQFF,TGCAGCGTTGAAGATTCATTTGGGAGCTCCTACAATGAGCAGTTCTTC
TRBD1,-,TRBJ1-3,TRBV19,CASSRTGSGNTIYF,TGTGCCAGTAGTCGGACAGGGTCTGGAAACACCATATATTTT
TRBD1,-,TRBJ2-3,TRBV5-1,CASSAPDRATDTQYF,TGCGCCAGCAGCGCCCCCGACAGGGCCACAGATACGCAGTATTTT
-,few,TRBJ1-4,TRBV14,CASSPRLLRGEKLFF,TGTGCCAGCAGTCCCCGCCTACTAAGAGGAGAAAAACTGTTTTTT
-,-,TRBJ2-3,TRBV29-1,CGGAGNTDTQYF,TGCGGCGGGGCAGGGAACACAGATACGCAGTATTTT
TRBD1,-,TRBJ1-3,TRBV10-3,CAISGGDRGSGNTIYF,TGTGCCATCAGTGGTGGTGACAGGGGCTCTGGAAACACCATATATTTT
TRBD2,once,TRBJ2-7,TRBV5-1,CASSLREGLFYEQYF,TGCGCCAGCAGCTTGCGGGAGGGTCTTTTCTACGAGCAGTACTTC
-,-,TRBJ2-7,TRBV28,CASSFSGRSYEQYF,TGTGCCAGCAGTTTTTCAGGGAGGTCCTACGAGCAGTACTTC
-,few,TRBJ2-3,TRBV5-4,CASSALEDTQYF,TGTGCCAGCAGCGCCCTAGAGGATACGCAGTATTTT
TRBD1,-,TRBJ1-3,TRBV29-1,CSVQGRGNTIYF,TGCAGCGTACAGGGGCGTGGAAACACCATATATTTT
-,-,TRBJ1-2,TRBV7-9,CASSSPPPGGYGYTF,TGTGCCAGCAGCTCGCCTCCCCCGGGGGGCTATGGCTACACCTTC
TRBD1,-,TRBJ1-5,TRBV6-1,CASRRQGSNQPQHF,TGTGCCAGCAGAAGACAGGGGAGCAATCAGCCCCAGCATTTT
-,-,TRBJ1-1,TRBV6-5,CASSYGGARNTEAFF,TGTGCCAGCAGTTACGGAGGGGCCAGGAACACTGAAGCTTTCTTT
TRBD2,-,TRBJ2-1,TRBV9,CASSERASGNPRSNEQFF,TGTGCCAGCAGCGAGAGGGCTAGCGGGAACCCACGGTCCAATGAGCAGTTCTTC
TRBD2,-,TRBJ2-1,TRBV15,CATISSGSNNEQFF,TGTGCCACCATAAGTAGCGGGAGTAACAATGAGCAGTTCTTC
-,-,TRBJ2-3,TRBV7-9,CASSFGESTDTQYF,TGTGCCAGCAGCTTCGGGGAAAGCACAGATACGCAGTATTTT
TRBD2,-,TRBJ2-5,TRBV5-1,CASSLAGAGAGETQYF,TGCGCCAGCAGCTTGGCCGGGGCGGGAGCTGGGGAGACCCAGTACTTC
-,-,TRBJ2-3,TRBV5-1,CASSLAPPTSRTDTQYF,TGCGCCAGCAGCTTGGCCCCCCCAACTAGCCGTACAGATACGCAGTATTTT
TRBD1,once,TRBJ1-2,TRBV12-5,CASGPGGANGYTF,TGTGCTAGTGGTCCAGGGGGCGCGAATGGCTACACCTTC
-,-,TRBJ2-2,TRBV6-6,CASSIRLNTNTGELFF,TGTGCCAGCAGTATTAGACTAAATACGAACACCGGGGAGCTGTTTTTT
TRBD1,-,TRBJ2-5,TRBV25-1,CASSPSPGTGLQETQYF,TGTGCCAGCAGTCCGAGTCCCGGGACAGGGCTCCAAGAGACCCAGTACTTC
-,-,TRBJ2-7,TRBV9,CASSVGGADYEQYF,TGTGCCAGCAGCGTTGGGGGGGCGGACTACGAGCAGTACTTC
-,-,TRBJ1-6,TRBV5-1,CASSLRQGNSPLHF,TGCGCCAGCAGCTTGAGGCAGGGTAATTCACCCCTCCACTTT
-,-,TRBJ2-5,TRBV2,CASSPGSGRTQYF,TGTGCCAGCAGCCCGGGGTCAGGCAGGACCCAGTACTTC
-,-,TRBJ1-6,TRBV27,CASSPASAADNSPLHF,TGTGCCAGCAGCCCCGCATCCGCGGCTGATAATTCACCCCTCCACTTT
-,-,TRBJ2-2,TRBV19,CASSLLNTGELFF,TGTGCCAGTAGCCTACTTAACACCGGGGAGCTGTTTTTT
-,-,TRBJ1-2,TRBV5-1,CASSSRPDSTHYGYTF,TGCGCCAGCAGCTCTAGACCCGACAGCACGCACTATGGCTACACCTTC
-,-,TRBJ1-4,TRBV7-9,CASSPGQSNEKLFF,TGTGCCAGCAGCCCCGGACAGAGTAATGAAAAACTGTTTTTT
-,once,TRBJ2-2,TRBV6-1,CASLAVSVTGELFF,TGTGCCAGCCTGGCAGTTAGCGTCACCGGGGAGCTGTTTTTT
-,once,TRBJ2-3,TRBV5-1,CASSLGGGRTDTQYF,TGCGCCAGCAGCTTAGGCGGGGGCCGCACAGATACGCAGTATTTT
TRBD1,-,TRBJ1-5,TRBV7-3,CASSSYRGQPQHF,TGTGCCAGCAGCTCGTACAGGGGTCAGCCCCAGCATTTT
TRBD2,few,TRBJ2-1,TRBV27,CASSLSGLAGKEQFF,TGTGCCAGCAGTTTATCGGGACTAGCGGGGAAAGAGCAGTTCTTC
TRBD1,few,TRBJ1-6,TRBV9,CASSGQGRLDNSPLHF,TGTGCCAGCAGCGGACAGGGGAGGCTCGATAATTCACCCCTCCACTTT
TRBD2,-,TRBJ2-1,TRBV19,CASSIGLAGYNEQFF,TGTGCCAGTAGTATTGGTCTAGCGGGCTACAATGAGCAGTTCTTC
TRBD1,-,TRBJ2-2,TRBV5-6,CASSPGTAYTGELFF,TGTGCCAGCAGCCCCGGGACAGCCTACACCGGGGAGCTGTTTTTT
TRBD2,-,TRBJ2-7,TRBV5-1,CASSLALAGVEQYF,TGCGCCAGCAGTTTGGCTCTAGCGGGAGTCGAGCAGTACTTC
TRBD1,-,TRBJ1-2,TRBV6-6,CASSYSIQGVGGYTF,TGTGCCAGCAGTTACTCGATACAGGGGGTCGGAGGCTACACCTTC
TRBD2,-,TRBJ2-7,TRBV6-1,CASRTSGRAEQYF,TGTGCCAGCAGAACTAGCGGGAGGGCCGAGCAGTACTTC
TRBD2,-,TRBJ2-1,TRBV6-4,CASSASLAGGNSYNEQFF,TGTGCCAGCAGTGCCTCACTAGCGGGAGGAAACTCCTACAATGAGCAGTTCTTC
TRBD2,-,TRBJ2-7,TRBV11-2,CASSFFLAGGPHEQYF,TGTGCCAGCAGCTTTTTTCTAGCGGGAGGGCCCCACGAGCAGTACTTC
-,once,TRBJ2-1,TRBV7-2,CASSLAPAGTEQFF,TGTGCCAGCAGCTTAGCACCGGCGGGGACTGAGCAGTTCTTC
-,-,TRBJ2-2,TRBV29-1,CSVGGSGGELFF,TGCAGCGTTGGAGGTTCGGGCGGGGAGCTGTTTTTT
-,-,TRBJ2-7,TRBV30,CAWSRGPYEQYF,TGTGCCTGGAGCCGGGGTCCCTACGAGCAGTACTTC